The 18 T cell receptor beta chains below were found in one sample sequenced in a study of blood T cell repertoires in COVID-19. The repertoire was sequenced with immunoSEQ multiplex PCR; TCRdb's copy has only in-frame clones and lacks some. This sample has about 430,000 clones, with around nine tenths found just once. Sequencing was carried out using PBMCs or T cells enriched from blood (not recorded which). Source of these receptors: a woman aged 30 to 39 with acute COVID-19.

The chain joins TRBV7-2 to TRBJ2-3, with TRBD2 identical over 10 bases. With 1 base clipped from V and 4 bases from J, the junction kept 14 bases outside the gene matches. This CDR3 has 19 residues. Germline V CDR1 and CDR2: SGHTA, FQGNSA. The DNA of the CDR3 is TGTGCCAGCAGCTTAGTTCCTCGCGCTAGCGGGGGTGACGCAGATACGCAGTATTTT. Translation: CASSLVPRASGGDADTQYF.

The chain couples TRBV9 to TRBJ2-4, with a weak D call TRBD1 (5 bases). The germline V gene encodes CDR1 SGDLS and CDR2 YYNGEE. The ends were cut back, 0 bases at V and 6 bases at J, with 13 bases in the middle. This CDR3 comprises 15 residues. The CDR3 protein is CASSVDPGHSNIQYF. CDR3 sequence (DNA): TGTGCCAGCAGCGTAGATCCAGGGCATTCAAACATTCAGTACTTC.

The chain links TRBV6-5 to TRBJ1-1; weak D call: TRBD1 (6 bases). This CDR3 contains 14 residues. The germline V gene has CDR1 MNHEY and CDR2 SVGAGI. Trimming cost V 3 bases and J 5 bases, with 13 bases left between them. The CDR3 is CASSYSLGTTEAFF. The CDR3, as DNA: TGTGCCAGCAGTTATTCACTGGGGACAACTGAAGCTTTCTTT.

The chain recombines TRBV6-5 with TRBJ2-7; a possible D gene is TRBD1 (5 bases). The length of the CDR3 is 12 residues. Germline-derived CDR1 and CDR2 are MNHEY and SVGAGI. Trimming left V 7 bases short and J 3 bases short, with 10 bases between. This CDR3 is CASMADSYEQYF. Written as DNA, the CDR3 is TGTGCCAGCATGGCCGACAGCTACGAGCAGTACTTC.

The chain uses TRBV7-3 and TRBJ2-1; D is unclear. V was pared by 0 bases and J by 0 bases, with 3 bases between. The length of the CDR3 is 14 residues. Looked up from germline, CDR1 is SGHTA and CDR2 is FQGTGA. CDR3 DNA: TGTGCCAGCAGCTTAACCAGCTCCTACAATGAGCAGTTCTTC. Its translation: CASSLTSSYNEQFF.

The genes are TRBV6-1 and TRBJ1-5; D ambiguous. Germline V gene data show CDR1 as MNHNS and CDR2 as SASEGT. This CDR3 contains 13 residues. V lost 0 bases to trimming and J lost 7 bases, with 7 bases between them. CDR3 sequence (DNA): TGTGCCAGCAGTGAAGCGGTGGCCCAGCCCCAGCATTTT. This encodes CASSEAVAQPQHF.

In the case of this clone: A junction boundary mismatches the germline segment, possibly from a read error. As DNA, the CDR3 is TGTGCCAGCCGTGAGACAGGTGGGAGTGAAAAACTGTTTTTT. Amino acid sequence: CASRETGGSEKLFF. This chain links TRBV6-1 with TRBJ1-4; maybe TRBD1 (6 bases). CDR1 is MNHNS, CDR2 SASEGT, per germline. The CDR3 loop spans 14 amino acids.

This clone was found once. The rearrangement joins TRBV14 to TRBJ1-6; D might be TRBD1 (5 bases). In germline, CDR1 is SGHDN, CDR2 FVKESK. This CDR3 has 15 amino acids. V lost 1 base and J lost 9, with 13 bases in between. CDR3 DNA sequence: TGTGCCAGCAGCCAAGTGGTTGGGGGGAGTTCACCCCTCCACTTT. Its translation: CASSQVVGGSSPLHF.

V usage is TRBV4-3 and J usage is TRBJ1-6, with TRBD1 as a possible D gene (5 bases). Germline CDR1 LGHNA, CDR2 YSLEER. This CDR3 has 17 residues. Between the trimmed V and J ends, which lost 0 bases and 2 bases, there was a span of 11 bases. CDR3 in amino acids: CASSQESGWTYNSPLHF. In DNA, the CDR3 is TGCGCCAGCAGCCAAGAGTCAGGGTGGACCTATAATTCACCCCTCCACTTT.

The V and J genes are TRBV5-1 and TRBJ2-5; 11 bases are a match to TRBD2. Per the germline V gene, CDR1 is SGHRS and CDR2 is YFSETQ. With 6 bases clipped from V and 1 base from J, the junction kept 5 bases outside the gene matches. This CDR3 has 15 residues. The CDR3, as DNA: TGCGCCAGCAAGCCTAGCGGGGGGTTCCAAGAGACCCAGTACTTC. Protein sequence: CASKPSGGFQETQYF.

DNA for the CDR3: TGTGCCAGCAGTTTGACTAGTGCGTCCTACAATGAGCAGTTCTTC. Translating gives CASSLTSASYNEQFF. The chain has TRBV2 and TRBJ2-1; maybe TRBD2 (6 bases). This CDR3 spans 15 amino acids. V gave up 5 bases and J gave up 1 base, with 12 bases separating them. Looked up from germline, CDR1 is SNHLY and CDR2 is FYNNEI.

The chain is built from TRBV5-5 and TRBJ2-3, with D tentatively TRBD1 (6 bases). The germline CDR1 and CDR2 sequences are SGHKS and YYEKEE (reference sequence). This CDR3 comprises 14 residues. Trimming stripped 1 base from V and 2 bases from J, with 8 bases between. The CDR3 region is CASSLTGLTDTQYF. CDR3 in DNA: TGTGCCAGCAGCTTGACAGGGCTCACAGATACGCAGTATTTT.

The chain carries TRBV7-6 and TRBJ2-1, with 11 bases that match TRBD2. Germline V gives CDR1 SGHVS, CDR2 FNYEAQ. V lost 5 bases, J lost 8 bases, and 8 bases stayed unmatched. The CDR3 has 15 amino acids. CDR3 DNA sequence: TGTGCCAGCAGCATGACTAGCGGGGCGTCCGATGAGCAGTTCTTC. Amino acid sequence: CASSMTSGASDEQFF.

The chain joins TRBV19 to TRBJ1-2; D remains ambiguous. V gave up 1 base and J gave up 4 bases, with 7 bases separating them. Germline values: CDR1 LNHDA, CDR2 SQIVND (reference sequence). CDR3 length: 13 amino acids. Here the CDR3 DNA reads TGTGCCAGTAGTATAGGCAGCGGCTATGGCTACACCTTC. This encodes CASSIGSGYGYTF.

V and J are TRBV19 and TRBJ1-4; 8 positions agree with TRBD1. The germline V gene has CDR1 LNHDA and CDR2 SQIVND (reference sequence). V dropped 6 bases and J dropped 8; count of bases not matched to a gene: 11. The CDR3 covers 15 residues. The CDR3 DNA reads TGTGCCAGTAGGACACGGACAGGGCCAGGGGAAAAACTGTTTTTT. Its protein is CASRTRTGPGEKLFF.

The rearrangement joins TRBV9 to TRBJ2-2; D is perhaps TRBD1 (6 bases). Germline V gene sequence: CDR1 SGDLS, CDR2 YYNGEE. V shed 3 bases and J shed 2 bases, with 17 bases lying between them. The CDR3 runs 17 residues. The CDR3 region is CASSARGPTGNTGELFF. The DNA for the CDR3 is TGTGCCAGCAGCGCGAGAGGACCGACAGGAAACACCGGGGAGCTGTTTTTT.

This clone was seen only once. V and J are TRBV30 and TRBJ1-1; 8 bases fit TRBD1. Per the germline V gene, CDR1 is GTSNPN and CDR2 is SVGIG (reference sequence). V dropped 4 bases and J dropped 4; count of bases not matched to a gene: 5. The CDR3 sequence is 13 residues long. The CDR3 sequence is CAWMNTGGTEAFF. The CDR3 coding sequence is TGTGCCTGGATGAACACAGGGGGCACTGAAGCTTTCTTT.

The V call is TRBV18, the J call TRBJ1-6, with 7 bases that match TRBD1. Per germline, CDR1 KGHSH and CDR2 LQKENI. With V trimmed by 3 bases and J by 10 bases, 12 bases remained unmatched. The CDR3 has 16 residues. The CDR3 nucleotides are TGTGCCAGCTCACCGAGAGGACAGGTGAGGGGATCACCCCTCCACTTT. It yields the protein CASSPRGQVRGSPLHF.